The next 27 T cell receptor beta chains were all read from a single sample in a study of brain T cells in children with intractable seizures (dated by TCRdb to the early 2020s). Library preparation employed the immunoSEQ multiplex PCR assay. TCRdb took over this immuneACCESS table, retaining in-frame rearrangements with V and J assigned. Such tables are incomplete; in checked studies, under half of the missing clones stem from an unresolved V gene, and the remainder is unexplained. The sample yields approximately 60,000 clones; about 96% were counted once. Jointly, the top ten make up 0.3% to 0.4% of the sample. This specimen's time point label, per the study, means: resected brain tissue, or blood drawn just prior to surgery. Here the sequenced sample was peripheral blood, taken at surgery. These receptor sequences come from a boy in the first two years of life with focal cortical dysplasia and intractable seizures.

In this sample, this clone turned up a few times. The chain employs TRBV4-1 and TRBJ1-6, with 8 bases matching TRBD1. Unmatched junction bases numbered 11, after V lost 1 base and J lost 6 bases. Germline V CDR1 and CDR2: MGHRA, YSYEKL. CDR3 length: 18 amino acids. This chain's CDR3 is CASSQAPSLQGGNSPLHF. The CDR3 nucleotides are TGCGCCAGCAGCCAAGCGCCTTCATTACAGGGGGGTAATTCACCCCTCCACTTT.

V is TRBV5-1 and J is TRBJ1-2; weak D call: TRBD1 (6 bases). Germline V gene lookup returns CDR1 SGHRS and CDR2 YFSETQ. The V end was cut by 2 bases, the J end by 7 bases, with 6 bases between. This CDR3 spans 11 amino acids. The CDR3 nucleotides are TGCGCCAGCAGCTTCAGGGGTGGCTACACCTTC. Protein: CASSFRGGYTF.

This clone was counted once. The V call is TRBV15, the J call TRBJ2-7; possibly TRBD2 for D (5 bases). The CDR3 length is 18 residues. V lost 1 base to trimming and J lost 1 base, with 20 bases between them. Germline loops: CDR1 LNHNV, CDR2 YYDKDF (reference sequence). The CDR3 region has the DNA TGTGCCACCAGCAGAGGACCTCCCCCCACTAGTGGATCCTACGAGCAGTACTTC. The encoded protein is CATSRGPPPTSGSYEQYF. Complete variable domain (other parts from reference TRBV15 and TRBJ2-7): DAMVIQNPRYQVTQFGKPVTLSCSQTLNHNVMYWYQQKSSQAPKLLFHYYDKDFNNEADTPDNFQSRRPNTSFCFLDIRSPGLGDTAMYLCATSRGPPPTSGSYEQYFGPGTRLTVT.

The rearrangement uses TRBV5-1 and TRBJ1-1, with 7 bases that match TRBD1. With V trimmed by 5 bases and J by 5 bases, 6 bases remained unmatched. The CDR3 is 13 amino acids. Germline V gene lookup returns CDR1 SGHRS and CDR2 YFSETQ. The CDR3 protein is CASSRGQETEAFF. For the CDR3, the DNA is TGCGCCAGCAGTAGGGGGCAAGAGACTGAAGCTTTCTTT.

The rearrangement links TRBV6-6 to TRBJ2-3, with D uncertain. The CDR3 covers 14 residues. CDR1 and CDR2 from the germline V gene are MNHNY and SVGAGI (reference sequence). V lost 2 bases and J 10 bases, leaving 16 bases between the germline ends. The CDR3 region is CASSYESLGYAQYF. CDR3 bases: TGTGCCAGCAGTTACGAATCTTTGGGGTACGCGCAGTATTTT.

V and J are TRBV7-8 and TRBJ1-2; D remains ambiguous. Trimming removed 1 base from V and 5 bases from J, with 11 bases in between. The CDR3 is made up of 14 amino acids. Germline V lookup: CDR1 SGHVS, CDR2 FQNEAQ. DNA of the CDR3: TGTGCCAGCAGCTTAGTTTCCACGACGTATGGCTACACCTTC. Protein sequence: CASSLVSTTYGYTF.

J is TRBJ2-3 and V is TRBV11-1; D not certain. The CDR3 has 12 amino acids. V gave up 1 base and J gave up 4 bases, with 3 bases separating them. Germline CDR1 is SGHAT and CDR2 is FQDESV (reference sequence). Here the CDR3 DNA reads TGTGCCAGCAGCTTAGTCCCAGATACGCAGTATTTT. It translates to CASSLVPDTQYF.

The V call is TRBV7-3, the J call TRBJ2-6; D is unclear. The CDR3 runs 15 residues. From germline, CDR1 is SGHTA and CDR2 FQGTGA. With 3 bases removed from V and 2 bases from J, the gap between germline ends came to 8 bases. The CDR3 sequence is CASSLQGPGANVLTF. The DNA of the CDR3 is TGTGCCAGCAGCTTGCAAGGACCTGGGGCCAACGTCCTGACTTTC.

The CDR3, as DNA: TGTGCCACCAGCAGAGCCGCTAGCGGAAGCAATGAGCAGTTCTTC. Translation: CATSRAASGSNEQFF. This chain joins TRBV15 and TRBJ2-1; 7 nucleotides line up with TRBD2. In germline, CDR1 is LNHNV, CDR2 YYDKDF (reference sequence). This CDR3 is 15 amino acids long. The ends lost 1 base at V and 6 bases at J; junction bases unmatched: 6.

This CDR3 reads CASSLAQGASPLHF. In DNA form, the CDR3 reads TGTGCCAGCAGTCTCGCTCAGGGAGCGTCACCCCTCCACTTT. V is TRBV3-1 (or the pseudogene TRBV3-2) and J is TRBJ1-6; maybe TRBD1 (5 bases). CDR1 LGHDT and CDR2 YNNKEL come from the germline V gene (reference sequence). This CDR3 has 14 residues. V lost 6 bases, J lost 10 bases, and 16 bases lay in between.

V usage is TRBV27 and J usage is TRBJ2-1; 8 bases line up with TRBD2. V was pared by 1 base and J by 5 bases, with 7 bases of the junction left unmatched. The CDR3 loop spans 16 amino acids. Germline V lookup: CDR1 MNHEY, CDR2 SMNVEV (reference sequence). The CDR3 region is CASSLLAGGGHNEQFF. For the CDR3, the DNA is TGTGCCAGCAGTTTATTGGCGGGAGGAGGTCACAATGAGCAGTTCTTC.

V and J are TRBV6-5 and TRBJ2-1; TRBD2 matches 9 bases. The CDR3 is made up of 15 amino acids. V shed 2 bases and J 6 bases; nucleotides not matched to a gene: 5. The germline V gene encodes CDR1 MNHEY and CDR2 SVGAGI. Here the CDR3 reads CASSYAGGLLNEQFF. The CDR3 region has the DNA TGTGCCAGCAGTTACGCGGGAGGGCTTCTCAATGAGCAGTTCTTC.

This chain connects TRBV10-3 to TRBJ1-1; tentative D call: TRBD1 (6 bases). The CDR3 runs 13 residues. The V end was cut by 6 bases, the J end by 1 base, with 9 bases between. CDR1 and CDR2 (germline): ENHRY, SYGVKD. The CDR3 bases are TGTGCCATCAGAATACAGGGGAACACTGAAGCTTTCTTT. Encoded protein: CAIRIQGNTEAFF.

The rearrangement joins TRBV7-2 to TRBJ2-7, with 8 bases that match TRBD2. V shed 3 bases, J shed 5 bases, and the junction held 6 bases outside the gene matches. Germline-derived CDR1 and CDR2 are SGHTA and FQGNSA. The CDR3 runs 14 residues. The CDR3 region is CASSLAGLVNEQYF. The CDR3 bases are TGTGCCAGCAGCTTGGCGGGACTAGTTAACGAGCAGTACTTC.

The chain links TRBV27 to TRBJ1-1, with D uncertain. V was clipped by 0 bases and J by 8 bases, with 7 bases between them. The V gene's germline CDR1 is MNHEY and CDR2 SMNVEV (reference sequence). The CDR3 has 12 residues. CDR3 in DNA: TGTGCCAGCAGTTTATCCATAGGGGAAGCTTTCTTT. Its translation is CASSLSIGEAFF.

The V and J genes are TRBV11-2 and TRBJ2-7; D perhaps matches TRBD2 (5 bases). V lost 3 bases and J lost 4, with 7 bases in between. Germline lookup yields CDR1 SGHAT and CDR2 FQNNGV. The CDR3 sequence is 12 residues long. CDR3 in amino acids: CASSFRGYEQYF. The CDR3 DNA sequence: TGTGCCAGCAGCTTTCGGGGATACGAGCAGTACTTC.

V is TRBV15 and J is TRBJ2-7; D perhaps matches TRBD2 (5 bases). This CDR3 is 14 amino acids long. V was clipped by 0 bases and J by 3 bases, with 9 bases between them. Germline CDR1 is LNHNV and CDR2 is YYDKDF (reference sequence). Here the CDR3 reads CATSRDRAGYEQYF. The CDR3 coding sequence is TGTGCCACCAGCAGAGATCGGGCGGGCTACGAGCAGTACTTC.

The CDR3 loop is CASSQETGVVWGYTF. The CDR3 region has the DNA TGCGCCAGCAGCCAAGAGACAGGGGTCGTCTGGGGCTACACCTTC. The chain couples TRBV4-1 to TRBJ1-2; TRBD1 matches 8 bases. This CDR3 has 15 amino acids. The ends lost 0 bases at V and 8 bases at J; junction bases unmatched: 8. Germline V gene data show CDR1 as MGHRA and CDR2 as YSYEKL.

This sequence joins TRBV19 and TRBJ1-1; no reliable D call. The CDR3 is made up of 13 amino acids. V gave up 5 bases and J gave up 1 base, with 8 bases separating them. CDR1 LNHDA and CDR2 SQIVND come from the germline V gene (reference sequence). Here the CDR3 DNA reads TGTGCCAGTAGTGCCGTGAGGAACACTGAAGCTTTCTTT. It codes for CASSAVRNTEAFF.

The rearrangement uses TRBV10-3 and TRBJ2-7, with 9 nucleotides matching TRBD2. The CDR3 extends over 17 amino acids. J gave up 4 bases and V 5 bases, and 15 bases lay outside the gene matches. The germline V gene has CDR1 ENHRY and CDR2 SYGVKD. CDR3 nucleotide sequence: TGTGCCATCAGTCCGAGGGGGGCGGGAGGGCCTCATTACGAGCAGTACTTC. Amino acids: CAISPRGAGGPHYEQYF.

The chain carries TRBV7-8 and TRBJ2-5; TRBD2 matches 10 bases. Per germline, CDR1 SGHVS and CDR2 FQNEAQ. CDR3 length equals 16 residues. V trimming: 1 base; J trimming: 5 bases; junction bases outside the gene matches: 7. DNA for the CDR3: TGTGCCAGCAGCTTAGTAGCGGGGGGACCTGAGGAGACCCAGTACTTC. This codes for CASSLVAGGPEETQYF.

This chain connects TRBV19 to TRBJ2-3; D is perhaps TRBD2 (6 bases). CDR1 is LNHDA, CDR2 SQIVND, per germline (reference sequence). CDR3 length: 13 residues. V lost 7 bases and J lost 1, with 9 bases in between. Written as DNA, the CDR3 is TGTGCCAGTACCCCGGGGGGCACAGATACGCAGTATTTT. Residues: CASTPGGTDTQYF.

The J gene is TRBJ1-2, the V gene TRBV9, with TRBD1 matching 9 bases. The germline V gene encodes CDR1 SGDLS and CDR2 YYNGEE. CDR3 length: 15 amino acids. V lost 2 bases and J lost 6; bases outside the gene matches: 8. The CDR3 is CASSVVDRGRNGYTF. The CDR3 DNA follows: TGTGCCAGCAGCGTCGTGGACAGGGGACGGAATGGCTACACCTTC.

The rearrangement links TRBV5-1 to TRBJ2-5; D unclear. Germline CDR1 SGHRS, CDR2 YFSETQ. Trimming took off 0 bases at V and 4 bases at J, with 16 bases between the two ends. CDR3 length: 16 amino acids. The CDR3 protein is CASSLADPGPRETQYF. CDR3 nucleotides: TGCGCCAGCAGCTTGGCCGACCCAGGCCCCCGAGAGACCCAGTACTTC. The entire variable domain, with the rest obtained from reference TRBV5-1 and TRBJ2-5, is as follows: KAGVTQTPRYLIKTRGQQVTLSCSPISGHRSVSWYQQTPGQGLQFLFEYFSETQRNKGNFPGRFSGRQFSNSRSEMNVSTLELGDSALYLCASSLADPGPRETQYFGPGTRLLVL.

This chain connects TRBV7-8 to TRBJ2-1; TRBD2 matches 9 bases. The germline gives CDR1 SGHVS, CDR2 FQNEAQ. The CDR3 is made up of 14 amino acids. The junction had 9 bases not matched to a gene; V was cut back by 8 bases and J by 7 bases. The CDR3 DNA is TGTGCCAGCGGAAGTAGCGGGAGTCCAAATGAGCAGTTCTTC. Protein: CASGSSGSPNEQFF.

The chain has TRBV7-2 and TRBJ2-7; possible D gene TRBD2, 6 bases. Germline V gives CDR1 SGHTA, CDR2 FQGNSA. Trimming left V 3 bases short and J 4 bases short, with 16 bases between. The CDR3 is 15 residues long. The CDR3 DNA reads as TGTGCCAGCAGCTTTCATCAGGGTGGGGGGTACGAGCAGTACTTC. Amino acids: CASSFHQGGGYEQYF.

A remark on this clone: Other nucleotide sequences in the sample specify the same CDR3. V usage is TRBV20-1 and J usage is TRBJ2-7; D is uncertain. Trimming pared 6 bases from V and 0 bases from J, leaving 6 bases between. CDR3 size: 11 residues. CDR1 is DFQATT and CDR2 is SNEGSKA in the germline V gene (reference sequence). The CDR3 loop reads CSARRSYEQYF. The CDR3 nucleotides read TGCAGTGCCCGGCGCTCCTACGAGCAGTACTTC.